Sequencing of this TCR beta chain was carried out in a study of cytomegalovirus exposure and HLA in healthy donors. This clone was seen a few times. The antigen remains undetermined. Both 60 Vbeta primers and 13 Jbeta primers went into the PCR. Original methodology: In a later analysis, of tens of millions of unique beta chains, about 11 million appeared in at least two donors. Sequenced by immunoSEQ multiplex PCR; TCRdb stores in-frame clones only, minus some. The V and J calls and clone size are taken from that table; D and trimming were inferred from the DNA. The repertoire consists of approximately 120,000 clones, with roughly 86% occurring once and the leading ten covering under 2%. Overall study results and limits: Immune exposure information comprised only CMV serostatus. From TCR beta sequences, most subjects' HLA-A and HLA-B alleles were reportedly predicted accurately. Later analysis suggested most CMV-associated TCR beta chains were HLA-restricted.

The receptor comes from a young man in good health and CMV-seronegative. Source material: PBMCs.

The CDR3 nucleotides read TGTGCCAGCAGCATCCGAGGCACTGAAGCTTTCTTT. Its translation: CASSIRGTEAFF. V is TRBV5-6 and J is TRBJ1-1; D not resolved. Germline-derived CDR1 and CDR2 are SGHDT and YYEEEE. The CDR3 runs to 12 residues. V was shortened by 4 bases and J by 4 bases, with 8 bases between the two germline ends.